This T cell receptor (beta chain) was observed in a study of T cell responses to AZD1222 COVID-19 vaccine. Study-level background: Recipients boosted at about 4 weeks or about 12 weeks are pooled.

Measured with immunoSEQ multiplex PCR; TCRdb has only the in-frame clones, and not every one. The table lists approximately 100,000 clones, about nine tenths of them singletons. This clone showed up just a few times. The antigen is not known. This CDR3 region has 11 residues. V lost 1 base and J 5 bases, leaving 1 base between the germline ends. Germline CDR1 KGHSH, CDR2 LQKENI. General observations from the study: Recipients of two AZD1222 doses showed rising Spike-specific TCR breadth and depth.

The clonotype was recovered from an adult in good health. The genes are TRBV18 and TRBJ2-3; no firm D call. The specimen was peripheral blood, collected on day 0 of AZD1222 vaccination. CDR3 coding DNA: TGTGCCAGCTCACCACGAGATACGCAGTATTTT. As protein: CASSPRDTQYF.